This TCR beta chain was found in a study of identical twins. Study results and caveats: Shared out-of-frame alpha sequences (those common to twins) showed excess low generation probability. Excess twin sharing in beta out-of-frame sequences was weaker.

In regard to this clonotype: What it recognizes is unknown.

Via MiXCR, TCRdb re-called the 5' RACE reads, giving one row per CDR3 protein. The repertoire holds 750,000 to 950,000 distinct CDR3 sequences, with 9% to 15% as singletons. The same data also went into a second study, on yellow fever vaccine responses in identical twins. As that study records: Vaccine-induced T cell responses in twins were reportedly observed to appear partly convergent, partly personalized.

The sequencing input was PBMCs. The sequence derives from a woman younger than 30 in good health.

The CDR3 loop reads CASSRGDKLYEQYF. CDR3 sequence (DNA): TGTGCCAGTAGCCGGGGGGACAAACTGTACGAGCAGTACTTC. This chain joins TRBV19 and TRBJ2-7; the D gene is possibly TRBD2 (7 bases). Germline lookup yields CDR1 LNHDA and CDR2 SQIVND (reference sequence). The ends were cut back, 6 bases at V and 4 bases at J, with 16 bases in the middle. The CDR3 runs to 14 residues.